A single T cell receptor (beta chain) is shown here with its context. Which antigen it targets is not known. Preparation of the library involved the immunoSEQ multiplex PCR assay. A mixture of 60 forward primers for TCR Vbeta segments and 13 reverse primers for TCR Jbeta segments was used in the multiplex PCR. A multiplex PCR assay on genomic DNA amplified the CDR3 region of rearranged TCR beta genes. The Illumina HiSeq System was used to sequence the amplified TCR beta libraries as 87-base-pair reads. Regarding the original processing steps: A later analysis counted approximately 84 million unique TCR beta chains across the 550 to 700 repertoires, and some 12 million of these chains were shared by at least two donors. To remove PCR and sequencing errors, raw reads were error-corrected and collapsed into unique sequences using a nearest-neighbor algorithm that merged closely related sequences. V, D and J gene segments were assigned by aligning CDR3 sequences to IMGT reference sequences. Each retained sequence needed at least a six-nucleotide match to both a V gene segment and a J gene segment. A rearrangement counted as productive if the CDR3 had no stop codons and remained in frame with V and J, and every other rearrangement counted as non-productive. CDR3 was defined according to IMGT convention as the region running from the second conserved V-encoded cysteine to the conserved J-encoded phenylalanine. In an earlier analysis of more than 550 of the donors, sequences lacking an unambiguous match to a single V gene segment were excluded. In an earlier analysis of some 590 of the donors, a V segment was called functional when productive rearrangements were above 56.7%, and segregating when the standard deviation between donors exceeded 5%. A statistical classification framework was developed to diagnose cytomegalovirus status using the catalog of TCR beta chain sequences. In a later analysis, V and J genes were assigned by comparing TCR nucleotide sequences against IMGT/GENE-DB human TR gene sequences. The TCRdist pipeline was used in a later analysis to assign CDR3 sequences and most-parsimonious VDJ recombination scenarios. In a later analysis, each TCR beta chain was defined by its CDR3 amino acid sequence together with its V-gene family, and reads without a unique V-gene family were excluded. As a way to deal with suspected cross-contamination and a sequencing artifact, a later analysis dropped under 600 nucleotide sequences that were highly shared and had low generation probability. In a later analysis, a clonal expansion index was calculated for each public chain from normalized within-repertoire ranks of inferred template counts. In a later analysis, generation probabilities were computed using a VDJ recombination model fitted to out-of-frame rearrangements, and the results were checked against IGoR. In a later analysis, hypergeometric tests were used to score TCR-TCR, TCR-HLA and TCR-CMV co-occurrence, with a repertoire-size bias correction applied to TCR pairs. To estimate false discovery rates, a later analysis permuted the HLA or CMV assignments 20 times. In a later analysis, co-occurring TCRs were grouped using DBSCAN, and TCRdist sequence similarity was added for clustering within HLA-allele-positive subsets. Repertoires with fewer than 30,000 or more than 120,000 public chains, plus five repertoires with anomalous nucleotide sharing, were excluded from co-occurrence clustering. TCRdb's version of the immuneACCESS table is confined to in-frame rearrangements and falls short of the full clone set. An unresolved V gene accounts for under half of the shortfall where checked; the remainder is of unknown origin. The V and J calls and the clone size are those of that table, but D and trimming were determined from the DNA. The sample's records list 100,000 to 150,000 clones. Of the sample, roughly 2.7% is held by the ten largest clones.

These data are taken from a study of cytomegalovirus exposure and HLA in healthy donors (dated by TCRdb to the late 2010s). General notes on the study: According to an earlier analysis of 450 to 650 of the donors, some 180 million T cells yielded over 90 million unique TCR beta sequences and roughly 280 Gb of sequence data. The number of typed donors differed by locus: about 620-640 for A, B, C, DRB1 and DQB1; 500 to 550 for DQA1; 606 for DPA1; and around 470 for DPB1. To study patterns of TCR occurrence, a later analysis re-analyzed previously published TCR beta repertoires from several hundred donors and added high-resolution HLA genotyping. Class I and class II HLA loci were covered by the typing at four-digit resolution. In a later genetic analysis, genome-wide SNP genotypes for about three fifths of the roughly 670 donors were used, and that subset was treated as a discovery cohort. The study combined high-throughput TCR immunosequencing, statistical association of individual TCRs with disease status, and machine learning to predict cytomegalovirus infection status. The genetic ancestry cluster associated with self-reported Caucasian donors included about four fifths of the roughly 400 genotyped donors. To decide whether each TCR beta V gene segment behaved as functional or pseudogenic, an earlier analysis of some 600 of the donors relied on high-throughput TCR beta sequencing. Among about 370 genotyped donors of the cohort, an average of around 250,000 unique TCR beta nucleotide sequences was sequenced per donor, of which roughly 18% were non-productive. About 280 gigabases of sequencing data and 70 million to 100 million unique TCR sequences made up an early release that covered approximately 650 HLA-typed donors. Besides the first cohort of more than 650 subjects, a separate validation cohort made up of over 100 different subjects was used. Donor age, sex, ethnicity and CMV serostatus were collected together with the repertoire data. Every repertoire in the discovery cohort had been generated on one and the same sequencing platform. Rather than drawing on any new phenotypic data, the later analysis identified candidate immune exposures from TCR beta sequences and the way those sequences occurred across donors. The study used immunosequencing to profile the T cell repertoires of 670 or so subjects and linked those repertoires to cytomegalovirus serostatus. Because of strong linkage in the cohort, five DR-DQ haplotypes were treated as single units for association and clustering. The aim of the study was to test whether cataloging public T cell receptors could identify signatures of past pathogen exposure.

The cohort consisted of 600 or so healthy bone marrow donors. All cohort members were sampled while nominally healthy, although unrecorded immune exposures were likely present. The donor tested CMV seronegative and was one of the 352 seronegative cohort members. Each donor provided a peripheral blood sample, and peripheral blood mononuclear cells were used for TCR beta sequencing. Genomic DNA extraction from the blood cell samples was performed with the Qiagen DNeasy Blood Extraction Kit. From the cysteine up to the phenylalanine, the CDR3 has a length of 15 residues. The only DNA kept is the CDR3, 45 bases in frame from the first base. At the junction V is shortened by 4 bases and J by 5 bases; bases outside the gene matches: 8. CDR1 and CDR2 (KGHSH, LQKENI) derive from the germline V gene. Study-level results and caveats: Linkage disequilibrium might explain the correlated functional status among segregating V segments, but an unknown experimental factor could not be ruled out. The presence/absence analyses assumed that sequencing depth was roughly uniform across donors, and that assumption may not be true. The study listed over 150 TCR beta chains as associated with cytomegalovirus. According to a later analysis, most CMV-associated TCR beta chains appeared to be HLA-restricted, and the HLA associations seemed to be driven largely by CMV exposure. The sequencing pipeline was judged likely to have produced a cluster of highly shared sequence variants as a technical artifact. The only immune exposure information available for the cohort was CMV serostatus. The 87-base-pair reads could not distinguish some IMGT-functional V segments, including TRBV6-2 and TRBV6-3, so those segments were excluded. Only TCR beta chains were sequenced in this cohort, and the absence of alpha or paired-chain data limited detectable features. Three of the identified cytomegalovirus-associated TCR beta chains were confirmed in vitro to be specific for cytomegalovirus antigens. A later analysis reported that several top co-occurrence clusters appeared linked to parvovirus B19, influenza, CMV and Epstein-Barr virus. Compared with equally common non-associated chains, HLA-associated TCR beta chains in a later analysis were more clonally expanded and had lower generation probabilities. Compared with the 666-donor mean, donors in an Asian-associated ancestry cluster had fewer N-insertions in productive TCRs, according to a later genetic analysis. A later analysis found that TCR association rates varied across HLA loci, with DRB1 alleles showing the most associated TCRs and HLA-C alleles the fewest. When HLA alleles, especially DR and DQ, strongly co-occurred, attributing TCR associations to individual alleles was difficult. Across donors, most TCR sequences were observed very rarely, whereas some public TCRs were present in many individuals. It was suggested by the authors that the approach could potentially be generalized to other disease states and immunological phenotypes. In a later genetic analysis, a missense DCLRE1C variant was associated with V-gene and J-gene trimming of TCR beta chains, and the association was replicated in an independent cohort. The earlier analysis of a few hundred of the donors excluded around 17 rarely observed V segments, including chromosome 9 orphons, because counts were too low. In both the original and validation cohorts, the classifier was reported to diagnose cytomegalovirus status with high specificity and sensitivity. In an earlier analysis of more than 450 of the donors, most TCR beta V segments were observed in productive rearrangements about 87% or about 30% of the time, broadly matching IMGT annotations. Because some donors lacked HLA typing at each locus, the association tests relied only on the typed subset. A further reported finding was that TCR beta sequences accurately predicted the HLA-A and HLA-B alleles for most subjects in the first cohort. A later analysis associated around 16,000 TCR beta sequences with specific HLA alleles at a false discovery rate of 0.05.

The material sequenced was PBMCs. The chain is made from TRBV18 and TRBJ1-1; TRBD1 aligns with 9 central bases. The TCR comes from a man aged 25 to 40 in good health and CMV-seronegative. Here the CDR3 is given as CASSRDRGVSTEAFF. In nucleotides, the sequence is TGTGCCAGCTCACGTGACAGGGGGGTTAGTACTGAAGCTTTCTTT.